The entry below describes one T cell receptor beta chain. Authors' processing steps: Amplification from reference gene primers served as the basis for estimated nucleated cell counts. The method was immunoSEQ multiplex PCR; TCRdb's version includes in-frame clones alone and lacks a portion of them. The V and J calls and the clone size are those of that table, but D and trimming were determined from the DNA. The profile shows about 180,000 clones, around 82% of them singletons. The data originate from a study of blood T cell repertoires in COVID-19. Overall study: Sites in the United States, Italy and Spain provided acute and convalescent COVID-19 samples. The analysed material was cDNA or gDNA that came from T cells, B-cell-depleted T cells, or PBMCs.

CDR3 length: 14 amino acids. The germline V gene encodes CDR1 MGHDK and CDR2 SYGVNS. V lost 3 bases and J lost 3, with 12 bases in between. Sequenced: peripheral blood. This clonotype originated in a man aged 18 to 29 with active or convalescent COVID-19. The V call is TRBV25-1, the J call TRBJ2-7; no firm D call. CDR3 loop: CASSDTWAGYEQYF. CDR3 in DNA: TGTGCCAGCAGTGATACATGGGCAGGCTACGAGCAGTACTTC.